The clone carrying this T cell receptor beta chain has a handful of counts. Primed by a sample-barcoded 5' primer and a J-beta primer mix, a second PCR proceeded for 7 to 11 cycles. Sequencing of every sample gave 3 million or more CDR3-containing paired-end reads. TCRdb itself ran the 5' RACE reads through MiXCR, one entry per CDR3 protein. Of around 990,000 distinct CDR3 sequences in the sample, less than 25% were seen once. This sample was included in a study of blood T cells in healthy people across ages. The CDR3 contains 16 residues. Germline CDR1 LGHNT, CDR2 FRNRAP. V was shortened by 7 bases and J by 4 bases, with 22 bases between the two germline ends. The same sample was also studied in work on T cells of mothers and their children.

The rearrangement links TRBV12-5 to TRBJ2-5, with TRBD2 as a possible D gene (7 bases). The sequence derives from a girl aged 2 to 9 in good health. Source material: blood. CDR3 bases: TGTGCTAGTGCCGGGTCTTTAGTGAGGGGGGGAGAGACCCAGTACTTC. It encodes CASAGSLVRGGETQYF.